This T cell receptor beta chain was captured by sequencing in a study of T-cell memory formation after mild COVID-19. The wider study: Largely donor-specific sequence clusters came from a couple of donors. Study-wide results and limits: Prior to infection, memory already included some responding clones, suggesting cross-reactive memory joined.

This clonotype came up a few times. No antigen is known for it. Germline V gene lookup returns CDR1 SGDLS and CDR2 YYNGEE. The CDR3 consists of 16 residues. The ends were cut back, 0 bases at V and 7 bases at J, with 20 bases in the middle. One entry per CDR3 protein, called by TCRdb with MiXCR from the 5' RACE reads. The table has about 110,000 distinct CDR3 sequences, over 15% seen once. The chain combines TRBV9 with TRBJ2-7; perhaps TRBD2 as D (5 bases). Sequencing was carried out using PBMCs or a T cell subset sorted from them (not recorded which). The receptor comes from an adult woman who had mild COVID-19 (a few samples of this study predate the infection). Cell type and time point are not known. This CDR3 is CASSVDEVAAGEEQYF. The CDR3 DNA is TGTGCCAGCAGCGTAGATGAGGTAGCCGCCGGGGAAGAGCAGTACTTC.